The T cell receptor (beta chain) under discussion was sequenced for a study of beta chain features in type 1 diabetes. Study in general: When patients were set against healthy donors, age, gender and cell yields were similar.

Trimming left V 3 bases short and J 3 bases short, with 12 bases between. Germline CDR1 ENHRY, CDR2 SYGVKD. This CDR3 has 14 amino acids. This clone was seen a handful of times. Sequencing targeted expressed TCRB transcripts, as all isolated RNA had been reverse transcribed. Generated by immunoSEQ multiplex PCR, the TCRdb table keeps only in-frame clones and is missing some. The sample has 200,000 to 250,000 clones; 11% are singletons. This receptor was identified in a man between 18 and 29 years old in good health. The rearrangement joins TRBV10-3 to TRBJ2-7, with D perhaps TRBD1 (6 bases). Specimen: central memory CD4+ T cells from blood. As DNA, the CDR3 is TGTGCCATCAGTGAAGGCCAGGGGCTCTACGAGCAGTACTTC. This sequence encodes CAISEGQGLYEQYF.